These 21 T cell receptor beta chains were all obtained from the same sample, sequenced in a study of molecular identifiers for immune sequencing clone quantification (dated by TCRdb to 2017 to 2018). The receptor library was made with PCR. Sequencing took place on a NextSeq 500. The public reads were reprocessed in TCRdb via fastp at Q25 and MiXCR, keeping in-frame beta chains. Entries are consolidated by CDR3 protein sequence, retaining the most common genes and DNA. This sample comprises over 100,000 distinct CDR3 sequences, under 40% of them detected only once. The leading ten clones occupy 9% to 10% of the sample. The sequenced sample consisted of naive CD8+ T cells from blood, with Jurkat cell RNA spiked in. Interpreted using the paper, the cell subset or site label stands for: FACS-sorted CD8+CD4-CCR7+CD45RA+ naive T cells. These receptors all come from a human donor in good health. Some libraries in this study had Jurkat cell RNA spiked in.

On this clonotype: A much larger clone lies one base from this, so it may be a read error. Since the CDR3 does not end with the conserved phenylalanine or tryptophan, this likely comes from a read error. The chain combines TRBV6-5 with TRBJ2-1; D is possibly TRBD1 (6 bases). This CDR3 spans 15 amino acids. CDR1 MNHEY and CDR2 SVGAGI come from the germline V gene. V was cut by 2 bases and J by 4 bases, with 12 bases left in between. CDR3 nucleotides: TGTGCCAGCAGTTACCAAACAGGGAGTTACAATGAGCAGTTCTCC. Protein sequence: CASSYQTGSYNEQFS.

For this clonotype: This clone may be a read error of a much larger clone one base away. Likely a read error: the CDR3 ends without its conserved phenylalanine or tryptophan. The chain combines TRBV4-1 with TRBJ2-7; 7 bases are shared with TRBD1. Per the germline V gene, CDR1 is MGHRA and CDR2 is YSYEKL. The CDR3 extends over 14 amino acids. Trimming removed 4 bases from V and 4 bases from J; junction bases left unmatched: 7. CDR3 in DNA: TGCGCCAGCAGCCCGCGACAGGGCAGATACGAGCAGTACATC. This encodes CASSPRQGRYEQYI.

The sample holds a few counts of this clonotype. The rearrangement joins TRBV12-3 or TRBV12-4 to TRBJ1-6; the match to TRBD1 covers 11 bases. V trimming: 5 bases; J trimming: 10 bases; junction bases outside the gene matches: 4. CDR3 size: 14 residues. This CDR3 reads CASSPGTGGSPLHF. CDR3 DNA: TGTGCCAGCAGTCCCGGGACAGGGGGGTCACCCCTCCACTTT.

This clonotype has a count of ten or more. The rearrangement uses TRBV29-1 and TRBJ1-2; D might be TRBD1 (6 bases). Germline assignment: CDR1 SQVTM and CDR2 ANQGSEA. Between the trimmed V and J ends, which lost 3 bases and 8 bases, there was a span of 25 bases. There are 16 residues in the CDR3. The DNA for the CDR3 is TGCAGCGTTGAGGGAGGGGGAAGGCAGGATTCTGGGGGCTACACCTTC. Translating it yields CSVEGGGRQDSGGYTF.

On this clonotype itself: A junction boundary mismatches the germline segment, possibly from a read error. This chain links TRBV4-3 with TRBJ2-4; D possibly corresponds to TRBD1 (6 bases). This CDR3 is built from 16 residues. CDR1 and CDR2 from the germline V gene are LGHNA and YSLEER. CDR3 nucleotide sequence: TGCGTCAGCAGCCAGGGTTTACAGGGTCCGCAAAACATTCAGTACTTC. It encodes CVSSQGLQGPQNIQYF.

Only a few counts were recorded for this clonotype. The V call is TRBV12-3 or TRBV12-4, the J call TRBJ2-6; no firm D call. V was clipped by 6 bases and J by 2 bases, with 8 bases between them. This CDR3 spans 14 amino acids. The CDR3 DNA reads TGTGCCAGCAGCATTCTAGCTGGGGCCAACGTCCTGACTTTC. It is translated as CASSILAGANVLTF.

This clonotype was counted only a few times. The V and J genes are TRBV7-3 and TRBJ2-3; TRBD2 aligns across 9 bases. This CDR3 is 15 amino acids long. J was trimmed by 0 bases and V by 8 bases; bases with no gene match: 6. Germline V CDR1 and CDR2: SGHTA, FQGTGA. The CDR3 protein is CASSAGGPSTDTQYF. The DNA for the CDR3 is TGTGCCAGCTCTGCGGGGGGGCCTAGCACAGATACGCAGTATTTT.

On this clonotype itself: At one boundary the junction diverges from the germline segment, which might be a read error. The chain uses TRBV2 and TRBJ2-3; 8 bases fit TRBD1. The CDR3 extends over 13 amino acids. Germline loops: CDR1 SNHLY, CDR2 FYNNEI. In DNA form, the CDR3 reads TGTGCCAGCATAGGGACAGGCCCTGTTACGCGGTATTTT. Translation: CASIGTGPVTRYF.

This clonotype was counted at least ten times. The CDR3 coding sequence is TGTGCCAGCAGTTACCGGGACTTTTACAATGAGCAGTTCTTC. This codes for CASSYRDFYNEQFF. This sequence joins TRBV28 and TRBJ2-1; D perhaps matches TRBD2 (6 bases). The CDR3 has 14 amino acids. CDR1 is MDHEN, CDR2 SYDVKM, per germline. V was pared by 4 bases and J by 4 bases, with 11 bases between.

This clonotype was seen many times. The chain employs TRBV7-2 and TRBJ2-7, with D perhaps matching TRBD2 (6 bases). The CDR3 runs to 14 residues. With 3 bases removed from V and 4 bases from J, the gap between germline ends came to 13 bases. Looked up from germline, CDR1 is SGHTA and CDR2 is FQGNSA. The CDR3: CASSFLSGRYEQYF. The CDR3 DNA follows: TGTGCCAGCAGCTTCCTCTCCGGGAGATACGAGCAGTACTTC. The entire variable domain, with the rest obtained from reference TRBV7-2 and TRBJ2-7, is as follows: GAGVSQSPSNKVTEKGKDVELRCDPISGHTALYWYRQSLGQGLEFLIYFQGNSAPDKSGLPSDRFSAERTGGSVSTLTIQRTQQEDSAVYLCASSFLSGRYEQYFGPGTRLTVT.

This clonotype was seen a handful of times. The V and J genes are TRBV7-6 and TRBJ2-3; 13 positions agree with TRBD2. Germline CDR1 and CDR2: SGHVS and FNYEAQ. This CDR3 comprises 16 residues. The junction had 5 bases not matched to a gene; V was cut back by 4 bases and J by 4 bases. For the CDR3, the DNA is TGTGCCAGCAGCTCACTAGCGGGAGGGCCTGCAGATACGCAGTATTTT. Translation gives CASSSLAGGPADTQYF.

V and J are TRBV7-9 and TRBJ2-7; 7 positions match TRBD1. The CDR3 has 16 residues. J lost 4 bases, V lost 8 bases, and 17 bases had no gene match. Germline values: CDR1 SEHNR, CDR2 FQNEAQ (reference sequence). The CDR3 is CASGSIQGPEWYEQYF. The CDR3 region has the DNA TGTGCCAGCGGCTCAATACAGGGGCCCGAGTGGTACGAGCAGTACTTC. Full variable domain (remainder filled in from reference TRBV7-9 and TRBJ2-7): DTGVSQNPRHKITKRGQNVTFRCDPISEHNRLYWYRQTLGQGPEFLTYFQNEAQLEKSRLLSDRFSAERPKGSFSTLEIQRTEQGDSAMYLCASGSIQGPEWYEQYFGPGTRLTVT.

Ten or more counts support this clonotype. This chain joins TRBV5-6 and TRBJ2-7, with D possibly TRBD2 on 6 matching bases. The CDR3 sequence is 16 residues long. Trimming took off 3 bases at V and 2 bases at J, with 18 bases between the two ends. Per the germline V gene, CDR1 is SGHDT and CDR2 is YYEEEE. CDR3: CASSSEPRDLAYEQYF. As DNA, the CDR3 is TGTGCCAGCAGCTCGGAACCGCGGGACCTAGCCTACGAGCAGTACTTC.

At least ten counts were recorded for this clonotype. The V gene is TRBV7-8, the J gene TRBJ2-3; D possibly corresponds to TRBD1 (6 bases). This CDR3 is built from 14 residues. The V end lost 5 bases, the J end lost 5 bases, and 14 bases lay between the germline ends. Per the germline V gene, CDR1 is SGHVS and CDR2 is FQNEAQ. CDR3 in amino acids: CASSADRFGDTQYF. CDR3 sequence (DNA): TGTGCCAGCAGCGCAGACAGGTTCGGAGATACGCAGTATTTT.

Comment on this clonotype: As the CDR3 is not closed by the conserved phenylalanine or tryptophan, this likely results from a read error. The chain carries TRBV2 and TRBJ1-2, with unresolved D. CDR1 and CDR2 from the germline V gene are SNHLY and FYNNEI. This CDR3 spans 14 amino acids. Trimming pared 5 bases from V and 4 bases from J, leaving 14 bases between. The CDR3 nucleotides read TGTGCCAGCAGTTCCTCGACGGGCGGCTATGGCTACACCCTC. It specifies CASSSSTGGYGYTL.

This clonotype was seen only a few times. The V call is TRBV7-6, the J call TRBJ1-6, with 7 bases matching TRBD1. Germline assignment: CDR1 SGHVS and CDR2 FNYEAQ. The CDR3 runs 14 residues. The trim removed 5 bases at V and 7 bases at J, leaving 5 bases unmatched. The CDR3 loop is CASSPTGTNSPLHF. DNA of the CDR3: TGTGCCAGCAGCCCGACAGGGACAAATTCACCCCTCCACTTT.

This clonotype was seen ten or more times. The chain couples TRBV7-2 to TRBJ2-2; D unclear. V was pared by 0 bases and J by 10 bases, with 9 bases between. CDR3 size: 13 residues. Germline CDR1 and CDR2: SGHTA and FQGNSA. CDR3 in amino acids: CASSLAGGVELFF. Here the CDR3 DNA reads TGTGCCAGCAGCTTAGCGGGCGGAGTGGAGCTGTTTTTT.

This clonotype was observed many times. The CDR3 sequence: CASSPRVASFGGAQETQYF. CDR3 DNA: TGTGCCAGCAGCCCCCGGGTCGCTTCCTTCGGCGGGGCGCAAGAGACCCAGTACTTC. The chain is built from TRBV7-8 and TRBJ2-5; tentatively, D is TRBD2 (6 bases). The CDR3 spans 19 residues. Germline V gene lookup returns CDR1 SGHVS and CDR2 FQNEAQ. Trimming shortened V by 5 bases and J by 2 bases, and 27 bases separated the two germline ends.

At least ten counts were recorded for this clonotype. The rearrangement uses TRBV11-2 and TRBJ2-7; 9 positions agree with TRBD1. The V and J ends lost 6 bases and 3 bases, in that order; junction bases with no gene match: 6. Germline V gene sequence: CDR1 SGHAT, CDR2 FQNNGV. This CDR3 has 14 amino acids. As DNA, the CDR3 is TGTGCCAGCAGTTTTCCGGGACAGGGCTACGAGCAGTACTTC. It translates to CASSFPGQGYEQYF.

The chain uses TRBV28 and TRBJ2-7; tentative D call: TRBD2 (6 bases). V lost 7 bases and J lost 0, with 16 bases in between. Germline loops: CDR1 MDHEN, CDR2 SYDVKM. The CDR3 length is 15 residues. CDR3 DNA: TGTGCCAGCAAAGAAATGGTCGGGAGCTCCTACGAGCAGTACTTC. Its protein is CASKEMVGSSYEQYF. Variable domain in full (rest from reference TRBV28 and TRBJ2-7): DVKVTQSSRYLVKRTGEKVFLECVQDMDHENMFWYRQDPGLGLRLIYFSYDVKMKEKGDIPEGYSVSREKKERFSLILESASTNQTSMYLCASKEMVGSSYEQYFGPGTRLTVT.

Comment on this clonotype: A much larger clonotype is one base distant, so this may be a read error. The chain links TRBV14 to TRBJ2-2; a possible D gene is TRBD1 (6 bases). This CDR3 spans 14 amino acids. The germline CDR1 and CDR2 sequences are SGHDN and FVKESK. Trimming cost V 4 bases and J 6 bases, with 12 bases left between them. CDR3 residues: CASSLFRTAGELFF. DNA for the CDR3: TGTGCCAGCAGCCTATTTCGGACAGCCGGGGAGCTGTTTTTT.